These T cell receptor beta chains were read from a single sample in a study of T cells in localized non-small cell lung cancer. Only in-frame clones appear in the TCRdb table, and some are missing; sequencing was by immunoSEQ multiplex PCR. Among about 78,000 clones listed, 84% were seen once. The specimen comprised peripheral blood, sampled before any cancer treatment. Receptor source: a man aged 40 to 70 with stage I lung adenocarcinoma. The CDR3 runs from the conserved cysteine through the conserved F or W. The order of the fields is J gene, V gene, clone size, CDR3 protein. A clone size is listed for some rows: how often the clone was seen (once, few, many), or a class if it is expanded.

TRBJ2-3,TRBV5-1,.,CASSSSTDTQYF
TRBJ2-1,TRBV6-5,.,CASSYSTTWRLNEQFF
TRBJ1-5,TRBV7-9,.,CASSFSGSRGNQPQHF
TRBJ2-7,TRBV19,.,CASSPQDGYEQYF
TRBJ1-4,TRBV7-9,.,CASSPKGGSEKLFF
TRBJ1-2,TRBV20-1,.,CSAVGSYGYTF
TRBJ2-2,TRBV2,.,CASSTGWTGELFF
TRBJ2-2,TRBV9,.,CASSVSYGELFF
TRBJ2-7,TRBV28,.,CASSSVGILLEQYF
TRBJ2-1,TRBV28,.,CASTWGGSYNEQFF
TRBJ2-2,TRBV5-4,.,CASSAATGPGELFF
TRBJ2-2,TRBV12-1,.,CASIHSSGRLTGELFF
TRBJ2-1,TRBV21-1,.,CASRRTGRDEQFF
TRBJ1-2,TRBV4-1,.,CASSYVPESEGGYTF
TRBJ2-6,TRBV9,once,CASSVYRAGANVLTF
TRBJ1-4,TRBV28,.,CAILQARGEKLFF
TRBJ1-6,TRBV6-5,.,CASRPGTGGNSPLHF
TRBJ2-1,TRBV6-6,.,CASSPPYYRDGNEQFF
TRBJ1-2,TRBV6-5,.,CASSSGGYGYTF
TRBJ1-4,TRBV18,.,CASSGEKLFF
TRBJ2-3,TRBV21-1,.,CASSKGHVRPRISTDTQYF
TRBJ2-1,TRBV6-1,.,CASSGSIVNNEQFF
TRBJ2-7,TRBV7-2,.,CASSFRRESYEQYF
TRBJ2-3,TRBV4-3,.,CASSQGDRAGDTQYF
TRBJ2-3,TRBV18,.,CASSPSSVSTDTQYF
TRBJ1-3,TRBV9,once,CASSVDGRGNTIYF
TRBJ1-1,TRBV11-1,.,CASSLARLAEAFF